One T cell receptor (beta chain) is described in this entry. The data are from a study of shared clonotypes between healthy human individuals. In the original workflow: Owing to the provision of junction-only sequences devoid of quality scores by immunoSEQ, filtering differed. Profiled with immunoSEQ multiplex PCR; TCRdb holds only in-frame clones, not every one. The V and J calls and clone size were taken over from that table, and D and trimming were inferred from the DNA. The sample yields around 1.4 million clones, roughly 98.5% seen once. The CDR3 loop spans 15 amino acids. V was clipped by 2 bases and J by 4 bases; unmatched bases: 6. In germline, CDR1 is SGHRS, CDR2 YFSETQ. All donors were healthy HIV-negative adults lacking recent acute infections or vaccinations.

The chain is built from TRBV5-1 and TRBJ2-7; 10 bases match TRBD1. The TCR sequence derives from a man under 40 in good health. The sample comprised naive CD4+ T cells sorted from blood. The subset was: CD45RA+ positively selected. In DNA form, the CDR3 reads TGCGCCAGCAGCTTTGGGACAGGGGTGCTGTACGAGCAGTACTTC. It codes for CASSFGTGVLYEQYF.